A single sample is the source of the 4 T cell receptor beta chains below, sequenced in a study of CD8+CD57+ T cells in acquired aplastic anemia. Sequencing involved patients with CD8+CD57+ cell expansion previously shown by flow cytometry. TCR beta VDJ and CDR3 profiles were obtained from a genomic DNA template. A single record per CDR3 protein comes from TCRdb applying MiXCR to the reads. Among 180,000 or so distinct CDR3 sequences listed, under 55% were seen once. Sequencing was carried out using sorted CD4+, CD8+, or CD8+CD57+ T cells (not recorded which) from PBMCs. The receptors shown here come from a human donor with aplastic anemia.

This clonotype was seen repeatedly, ten times or more. The rearrangement joins TRBV5-1 to TRBJ2-3; D may be TRBD2 (5 bases). Germline loops: CDR1 SGHRS, CDR2 YFSETQ. The V gene lost 3 bases and the J gene lost 2 bases, with 19 bases spanning the gap. CDR3 length: 17 amino acids. CDR3 residues: CASSSLGLLLPTDTQYF. CDR3 sequence (DNA): TGCGCCAGCAGCTCACTAGGACTTCTCCTCCCCACAGATACGCAGTATTTT.

The sample holds one count of this clonotype. The J gene is TRBJ2-7, the V gene TRBV9; 7 nucleotides align to TRBD1. The germline V gene encodes CDR1 SGDLS and CDR2 YYNGEE. The CDR3 sequence is 14 residues long. Trimming cost V 4 bases and J 2 bases; bases outside gene matches: 6. The CDR3 DNA sequence: TGTGCCAGCAGCCTAGGACAGGCCCCCTACGAGCAGTACTTC. It is translated as CASSLGQAPYEQYF.

This clonotype was recorded at least ten times. The chain recombines TRBV5-1 with TRBJ2-6, with 10 bases fitting TRBD1. J gave up 1 base and V 4 bases, and 11 bases lay outside the gene matches. The V gene's germline CDR1 is SGHRS and CDR2 YFSETQ. The CDR3 loop spans 19 amino acids. Here the CDR3 reads CASSLTTGGVLSGANVLTF. For the CDR3, the DNA is TGCGCCAGCAGCCTTACGACAGGGGGCGTTCTTTCTGGGGCCAACGTCCTGACTTTC.

This clonotype has a count of ten or more. CDR3: CASSLGSLNYGYTF. Written as DNA, the CDR3 is TGTGCCAGTAGTTTGGGCTCCCTCAACTATGGCTACACCTTC. The V gene is TRBV19, the J gene TRBJ1-2; the D is unclear. Germline assignment: CDR1 LNHDA and CDR2 SQIVND (reference sequence). With 5 bases removed from V and 2 bases from J, the gap between germline ends came to 12 bases. The CDR3 consists of 14 residues.